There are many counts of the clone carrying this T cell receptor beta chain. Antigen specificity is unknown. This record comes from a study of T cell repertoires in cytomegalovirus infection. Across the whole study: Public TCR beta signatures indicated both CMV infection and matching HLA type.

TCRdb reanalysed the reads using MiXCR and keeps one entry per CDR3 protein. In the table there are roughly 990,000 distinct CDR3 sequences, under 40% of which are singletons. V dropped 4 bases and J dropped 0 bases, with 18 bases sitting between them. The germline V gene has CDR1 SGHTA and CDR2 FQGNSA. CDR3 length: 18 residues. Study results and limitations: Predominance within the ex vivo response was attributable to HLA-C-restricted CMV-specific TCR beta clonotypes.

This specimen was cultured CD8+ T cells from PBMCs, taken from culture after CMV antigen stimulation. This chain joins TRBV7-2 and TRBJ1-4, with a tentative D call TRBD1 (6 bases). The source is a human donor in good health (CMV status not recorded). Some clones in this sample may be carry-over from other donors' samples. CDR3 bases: TGTGCCAGCAGCTCCGAGGACAGAGTTATTTCAACTAATGAAAAACTGTTTTTT. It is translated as CASSSEDRVISTNEKLFF.